The TCR beta chain described here comes from a study of cytomegalovirus exposure and HLA in healthy donors. Study-level findings and limits: Across donors, most TCRs were seen rarely, yet some public ones were widespread.

Germline lookup yields CDR1 SGHDT and CDR2 YYEEEE. The CDR3 runs 13 residues. Trimming cost V 0 bases and J 0 bases, with 3 bases left between them. A remark on this clone: Its target is unknown. The identical CDR3 is also encoded by other nucleotide sequences in the sample.

PCR employed 60 Vbeta and 13 Jbeta primers. Clones were sequenced by immunoSEQ multiplex PCR, and TCRdb holds only the in-frame ones, with some missing. The sample yields about 200,000 clones, 60% to 85% seen once. The sequencing input was PBMCs. This chain uses TRBV5-6 with TRBJ1-1; D uncertain. The sequence was obtained from a woman aged 40-49 years in good health and CMV-seronegative. CDR3 amino acids: CASSLAVNTEAFF. CDR3 nucleotide sequence: TGTGCCAGCAGCTTGGCGGTGAACACTGAAGCTTTCTTT.